This T cell receptor beta chain was sequenced in a study of blood T cell repertoires in COVID-19. Study summary: Whether acute or convalescent, the COVID-19 samples came from the United States, Italy and Spain. Sources were T cells, B-cell-depleted T cells, or PBMCs; the material itself was cDNA or gDNA.

Enrolment of Seattle patients took place during active infection, and they were followed longitudinally. This CDR3 has 16 residues. Germline CDR1 reads SGDLS; CDR2 reads YYNGEE. V lost 3 bases and J lost 1; bases outside the gene matches: 9. Repertoires were generated with immunoSEQ multiplex PCR, while TCRdb's copy carries only in-frame clones and drops some. The sample lists 60,000 to 85,000 clones, nearly 90% occurring once. V and J are TRBV9 and TRBJ2-5; 7 positions match TRBD2. Sequencing was done on a sample of peripheral blood. The receptor was isolated from a woman between 50 and 59 years old with COVID-19, enrolled during active disease. CDR3 sequence: CASSEALLAVQETQYF. The CDR3 DNA is TGTGCCAGCAGCGAGGCCCTGCTAGCGGTCCAAGAGACCCAGTACTTC.